Listed here are 11 T cell receptor beta chains from one sample, sequenced in a study of T-cell reconstitution after alpha-beta-depleted transplantation in children. Researchers prepared the TCRbeta library using unique molecular identifiers, the study reports. TCRdb reprocessed the PCR reads via MiXCR and lists one record per CDR3 protein. The sample contains 700,000 to 950,000 distinct CDR3 sequences, 15% to 20% of which appear only once. Sequencing used PBMCs, mostly from graft donor cells, obtained 360 days after TCRalphabeta/CD19-depleted stem cell transplant. The receptors originated from a male patient younger than 18 who had a stem cell transplant for acute lymphoblastic leukemia, so the T cells may come from the graft donor.

This clonotype was counted many times. This chain connects TRBV3-1 to TRBJ2-5, with 16 positions matching TRBD2. With 3 bases clipped from V and 4 bases from J, the junction kept 8 bases outside the gene matches. Germline V lookup: CDR1 LGHDT, CDR2 YNNKEL (reference sequence). The CDR3 spans 18 residues. The CDR3, as DNA: TGTGCCAGCAGCCAGCCGGGACTAGCGGGAGGGAGGGGAGAGACCCAGTACTTC. Translation gives CASSQPGLAGGRGETQYF.

This clonotype came up a few times. The chain joins TRBV15 to TRBJ2-5; D is possibly TRBD1 (6 bases). Per the germline V gene, CDR1 is LNHNV and CDR2 is YYDKDF (reference sequence). Trimming stripped 0 bases from V and 5 bases from J, with 19 bases between. The CDR3 contains 17 residues. The CDR3 sequence: CATSRDWDNLRVETQYF. The CDR3 bases are TGTGCCACCAGCAGAGACTGGGACAACCTGCGGGTGGAGACCCAGTACTTC.

CDR3 loop: CASSQESGRAPETQYF. CDR3 nucleotide sequence: TGCGCCAGCAGCCAAGAGAGCGGGAGGGCCCCAGAGACCCAGTACTTC. V and J are TRBV4-1 and TRBJ2-5; 10 positions agree with TRBD2. With 0 bases clipped from V and 4 bases from J, the junction kept 5 bases outside the gene matches. The CDR3 sequence is 16 residues long. The V gene's germline CDR1 is MGHRA and CDR2 YSYEKL.

In its sample, this clonotype was seen many times. This chain joins TRBV5-1 and TRBJ2-7; D unresolved. Trimming removed 2 bases at V and 6 bases at J, with 21 bases between. Looked up from germline, CDR1 is SGHRS and CDR2 is YFSETQ. This CDR3 is 16 amino acids long. This CDR3 is CASSFETDVRWAEQYF. The CDR3 DNA follows: TGCGCCAGCAGCTTCGAGACGGACGTAAGGTGGGCCGAGCAGTACTTC.

The chain recombines TRBV29-1 with TRBJ2-1; 12 bases align to TRBD2. The CDR3 loop spans 18 amino acids. Germline trimming cut 0 bases from V and 4 bases from J; bases unmatched to any gene: 10. The germline CDR1 and CDR2 sequences are SQVTM and ANQGSEA. CDR3 sequence: CSVEELTSGSSVYNEQFF. The CDR3 coding sequence is TGCAGCGTTGAAGAGCTGACTAGCGGGAGTTCGGTTTACAATGAGCAGTTCTTC.

The gene calls are TRBV29-1 and TRBJ2-2, with TRBD1 as a possible D gene (6 bases). Trimming removed 7 bases at V and 5 bases at J, with 20 bases between. The CDR3 consists of 15 residues. Germline CDR1 is SQVTM and CDR2 is ANQGSEA. Here the CDR3 DNA reads TGCAGCGCAGCTAAGGATTGGACAGAGACCGGGGAGCTGTTTTTT. Encoded protein: CSAAKDWTETGELFF.

The genes are TRBV3-1 and TRBJ2-1; 13 bases agree with TRBD2. The CDR3 loop spans 14 amino acids. V lost 8 bases to trimming and J lost 5 bases; unmatched junction nucleotides: 3. Germline V gene sequence: CDR1 LGHDT, CDR2 YNNKEL (reference sequence). CDR3 DNA: TGTGCCAGCGCGGGACTAGCGGGAAACAATGAGCAGTTCTTC. This encodes CASAGLAGNNEQFF.

The sample holds a few counts of this clonotype. The DNA is omitted, as the CDR3 cannot be located on it reliably, and the CDR3 follows TCRdb's listing. This chain links TRBV7-3 with TRBJ2-2; the table's D call of TRBD2 was not tested on the DNA. The germline V gene has CDR1 SGHTA and CDR2 FQGTGA. The CDR3 has 16 residues if both end residues are counted. CDR3 protein: CASSPNSGNTGELFFF.

CDR3: CASSLETSGRDTQYF. Here the CDR3 DNA reads TGCGCCAGCAGCTTGGAAACTTCCGGTAGGGATACGCAGTATTTT. V gene TRBV5-1 combines with J gene TRBJ2-3; D gene ambiguous. This CDR3 contains 15 residues. The V gene lost 0 bases and the J gene lost 6 bases, with 14 bases spanning the gap. The germline V gene has CDR1 SGHRS and CDR2 YFSETQ.

The chain carries TRBV12-3 or TRBV12-4 and TRBJ2-7, with 7 bases aligning to TRBD2. This CDR3 has 15 amino acids. J lost 3 bases, V lost 3 bases, and 8 bases had no gene match. The CDR3 DNA is TGTGCCAGCAGTTTGGCCCTCGGGGGGTACTACGAGCAGTACTTC. Amino acids: CASSLALGGYYEQYF.

This clonotype has more than one count but fewer than ten. V gene TRBV6-1 combines with J gene TRBJ1-2; 9 nucleotides line up with TRBD1. The CDR3 totals 14 residues. The germline V gene has CDR1 MNHNS and CDR2 SASEGT. V gave up 6 bases and J gave up 8 bases; unmatched junction bases: 10. This CDR3 is CASSWGQGFQGYTF. CDR3 nucleotides: TGTGCCAGCAGCTGGGGACAGGGATTTCAGGGCTACACCTTC.